This entry lists 22 T cell receptor beta chains sequenced from one sample in a study of monozygotic twins with inflammatory bowel disease. TCRdb reprocessed the 5' RACE reads and stores each CDR3 protein as one record, lacking DNA. Its table lists some 200,000 distinct CDR3 sequences. The sequenced sample was blood. These receptors were collected from a human donor with ulcerative colitis or Crohn's disease, or a healthy co-twin of an affected twin (not recorded which).

The chain combines TRBV7-7 with TRBJ2-2; TCRdb's assignment of TRBD2 cannot be checked, as there is no DNA. The CDR3 totals 15 residues. CDR1 SSHAT and CDR2 FNYEAQ come from the germline V gene (reference sequence). CDR3: CASSASGRNTRELFF.

The chain uses TRBV20-1 and TRBJ2-3; TCRdb's assignment of TRBD2 cannot be checked, as there is no DNA. The CDR3 is 16 amino acids. Germline values: CDR1 DFQATT, CDR2 SNEGSKA (reference sequence). CDR3 sequence: CSVPRMEAGSTDTQYF.

The chain employs TRBV28 and TRBJ1-2; TCRdb selects TRBD1, and the lack of DNA leaves this call unchecked. The CDR3 extends over 18 amino acids. In germline, CDR1 is MDHEN, CDR2 SYDVKM. The CDR3 reads CASSFTPGTVSSNYGYTF.

This chain joins TRBV4-1 and TRBJ1-1. CDR1 is MGHRA, CDR2 YSYEKL, per germline. The length of the CDR3 is 18 residues. CDR3 in amino acids: CASSQPFADGPKNTEAFF.

V and J are TRBV10-3 and TRBJ2-5; TCRdb's assignment of TRBD2 cannot be checked, as there is no DNA. The V gene's germline CDR1 is ENHRY and CDR2 SYGVKD. This CDR3 comprises 15 residues. CDR3 amino acids: CATSDPTSGQETQYF.

V usage is TRBV5-1 and J usage is TRBJ2-5; checking the TCRdb D call of TRBD2 is not possible without DNA. Germline V gene sequence: CDR1 SGHRS, CDR2 YFSETQ. The CDR3 extends over 17 amino acids. This chain's CDR3 is CASSLAFPAGKRETQYF.

The rearrangement uses TRBV10-3 and TRBJ1-1; lacking DNA, the TRBD1 call made by TCRdb goes unchecked. This CDR3 comprises 15 residues. Per germline, CDR1 ENHRY and CDR2 SYGVKD. CDR3 region: CAISESNRENTEAFF.

The chain carries TRBV6-2 or TRBV6-3 and TRBJ1-1; TCRdb indicates TRBD1, and absent DNA this call remains unverified. In germline, CDR1 is MNHEY, CDR2 SVGEGT. The CDR3 sequence is 15 residues long. The CDR3 sequence: CASSRDRGSNTEAFF.

The chain is built from TRBV20-1 and TRBJ1-2. This CDR3 has 12 amino acids. Germline V gene data show CDR1 as DFQATT and CDR2 as SNEGSKA (reference sequence). CDR3 amino acids: CSARDRLNGYTF.

The chain couples TRBV20-1 to TRBJ2-1; checking the TCRdb D call of TRBD2 is not possible without DNA. The CDR3 covers 15 residues. CDR1 is DFQATT and CDR2 is SNEGSKA in the germline V gene (reference sequence). CDR3 protein: CSAKREALRNNEQFF.

The J gene is TRBJ2-2, the V gene TRBV7-8; TCRdb's D call, TRBD1, is unchecked because there is no DNA. Per germline, CDR1 SGHVS and CDR2 FQNEAQ. The CDR3 has 16 amino acids. The CDR3 loop reads CASSHDRGYNTGELFF. Full variable domain (rest looked up from reference TRBV7-8 and TRBJ2-2): GAGVSQSPRYKVAKRGQDVALRCDPISGHVSLFWYQQALGQGPEFLTYFQNEAQLDKSGLPSDRFFAERPEGSVSTLKIQRTQQEDSAVYLCASSHDRGYNTGELFFGEGSRLTVL.

The V and J genes are TRBV4-2 and TRBJ2-3; TCRdb designates TRBD2, a call that cannot be tested without DNA. CDR3 size: 19 residues. Germline CDR1 and CDR2: LGHNA and YNFKEQ. The CDR3 loop reads CASSQADGSGGGSTDTQYF.

The V gene is TRBV7-2, the J gene TRBJ2-3; TCRdb reports TRBD2, a call that lacks DNA to check it against. The length of the CDR3 is 16 residues. Germline CDR1 is SGHTA and CDR2 is FQGNSA. The CDR3 sequence is CASSLVFAGGPDTQYF.

V is TRBV20-1 and J is TRBJ2-7; TCRdb gives TRBD2 as the D gene, but with no DNA this cannot be confirmed. Germline V CDR1 and CDR2: DFQATT, SNEGSKA (reference sequence). The CDR3 covers 14 residues. The CDR3 here is CSAAPPAGGYEQYF.

The rearrangement links TRBV29-1 to TRBJ1-1; no DNA is available, so the TRBD1 call from TCRdb remains unchecked. This CDR3 is built from 15 residues. In germline, CDR1 is SQVTM, CDR2 ANQGSEA. CDR3 in amino acids: CSVPRDPRGSAEAFF.

The rearrangement joins TRBV9 to TRBJ1-1. The CDR3 sequence is 17 residues long. Germline V CDR1 and CDR2: SGDLS, YYNGEE. CDR3 region: CASSVAGGETLNTEAFF. The entire variable domain, with the rest obtained from reference TRBV9 and TRBJ1-1, is as follows: DSGVTQTPKHLITATGQRVTLRCSPRSGDLSVYWYQQSLDQGLQFLIQYYNGEERAKGNILERFSAQQFPDLHSELNLSSLELGDSALYFCASSVAGGETLNTEAFFGQGTRLTVV.

The CDR3 loop is CASSLYRGQAYEQYF. V is TRBV28 and J is TRBJ2-7; the TCRdb call, TRBD1, lacks DNA for checking. The germline V gene encodes CDR1 MDHEN and CDR2 SYDVKM. The CDR3 is 15 amino acids.

The genes are TRBV7-2 and TRBJ2-1; TCRdb indicates TRBD1, and absent DNA this call remains unverified. The germline CDR1 and CDR2 sequences are SGHTA and FQGNSA. CDR3 size: 16 residues. CDR3 sequence: CASSPPGGQGYNEQFF.

J is TRBJ1-5 and V is TRBV28. Germline V lookup: CDR1 MDHEN, CDR2 SYDVKM. The CDR3 covers 13 residues. The CDR3 loop reads CASSLGWNQPQHF.

This rearrangement joins TRBV29-1 to TRBJ1-5; no DNA is available, so the TRBD1 call from TCRdb remains unchecked. The CDR3 covers 13 residues. Germline CDR1 SQVTM, CDR2 ANQGSEA. This chain's CDR3 is CSVAGGRDQPQHF.

The J gene is TRBJ1-5, the V gene TRBV5-5. CDR3 length: 13 amino acids. Germline V lookup: CDR1 SGHKS, CDR2 YYEKEE (reference sequence). CDR3 protein: CASSLMAGQPQHF. Full variable domain (outside the CDR3, taken from reference TRBV5-5 and TRBJ1-5): DAGVTQSPTHLIKTRGQQVTLRCSPISGHKSVSWYQQVLGQGPQFIFQYYEKEERGRGNFPDRFSARQFPNYSSELNVNALLLGDSALYLCASSLMAGQPQHFGDGTRLSIL.

The chain employs TRBV9 and TRBJ1-1; TCRdb outputs TRBD1, but without DNA this stays unchecked. The germline CDR1 and CDR2 sequences are SGDLS and YYNGEE. This CDR3 comprises 19 residues. The CDR3 sequence: CASSVGWLGSGAMNTEAFF.